A selection of T cell receptor beta chains follows, all from one sample in a study of blood T cell repertoires in COVID-19. Repertoires were generated with immunoSEQ multiplex PCR, while TCRdb's copy carries only in-frame clones and drops some. The sample shows roughly 370,000 clones, around nine tenths of them seen only once. Material for sequencing was PBMCs or T cells enriched from blood (not recorded which). The receptors were sampled from a woman in her 50s who had recovered from COVID-19. Each CDR3 is given with its conserved first and last residue. D genes are given only for firm matches. The size of a clone is reported for some rows only, either as once, few or many, or as a class for expanded clones.

abundance | len | d_gene | v_gene | CDR3aa
. | 17 | TRBD1 | TRBV27 | CASRPWDRGFSNQPQHF
. | 15 | . | TRBV5-1 | CASSLGRGQNTEAFF
. | 13 | . | TRBV19 | CASSIGINSPLHF
. | 16 | TRBD1 | TRBV5-4 | CASSSRTGSGNTEAFF
. | 15 | TRBD2 | TRBV7-2 | CASSLVSGGYNEQFF
. | 16 | TRBD2 | TRBV14 | CASSQPLAGVYNEQFF
few | 13 | . | TRBV12-3/TRBV12-4 | CASRTRGGYGYTF
. | 15 | . | TRBV28 | CASSFRGATREWAFF
few | 15 | . | TRBV5-6 | CASSLGQMRAYEQYF
. | 13 | . | TRBV9 | CASSVGGLAPLHF
. | 14 | TRBD1 | TRBV18 | CASSSSTGGDGYTF
. | 14 | . | TRBV6-2/TRBV6-3 | CASRPTGKNTEAFF
. | 14 | . | TRBV6-1 | CASSEQGPSSPLHF
. | 14 | . | TRBV27 | CASSSGVSNQPQHF
. | 14 | TRBD1 | TRBV2 | CARGNRGLTDTQYF
. | 14 | . | TRBV7-8 | CASGGTGEYNEQFF
. | 18 | . | TRBV13 | CASSLGAGFSGKDEKLFF
. | 15 | . | TRBV30 | CAWSVDLGQIGTQYF
. | 18 | TRBD2 | TRBV5-4 | CASSLYEAAGAYTGELFF
. | 14 | TRBD1 | TRBV5-8 | CASSLGQGDYGYTF
. | 14 | . | TRBV3-1/TRBV3-2 | CASSRGLQNTEAFF
. | 14 | . | TRBV7-9 | CASSFSLYQETQYF
. | 17 | . | TRBV7-9 | CASSDVWGRDGTDTQYF
. | 15 | TRBD1 | TRBV30 | CAWSVRGTGSREQYF
. | 16 | TRBD2 | TRBV2 | CASSWTSGGRGYEQYF
. | 15 | . | TRBV27 | CATRYRDRSNYGYTF
. | 15 | TRBD1 | TRBV9 | CASSVAGQGGNTIYF
. | 15 | . | TRBV18 | CASSPLGQGNTEAFF
. | 14 | TRBD1 | TRBV6-2/TRBV6-3 | CASSHRGLYTEQYF
. | 14 | . | TRBV24-1 | CATSDLGRPNSYTF
. | 13 | . | TRBV5-1 | CASAGATNEKLFF
. | 15 | . | TRBV13 | CASSHHTGIRDEQYF
. | 16 | TRBD2 | TRBV3-1/TRBV3-2 | CASSQGGAGGPGAQYF
. | 14 | . | TRBV6-5 | CASSYSNRVNTQYF
. | 15 | TRBD2 | TRBV5-1 | CASSPLAGATDTQYF
. | 14 | TRBD1 | TRBV10-3 | CAISADRGSAEAFF
. | 17 | TRBD2 | TRBV19 | CASSGTSGGGSYNEQFF
few | 16 | . | TRBV9 | CASSADQGFGGEKLFF
. | 13 | . | TRBV27 | CASSFRAGTEAFF
few | 15 | . | TRBV6-5 | CASSYSKGGNYGYTF
. | 15 | TRBD1 | TRBV24-1 | CATSDSDRGHQPQHF
. | 17 | TRBD1 | TRBV18 | CASSPPGQGGSNQPQHF
. | 16 | . | TRBV5-1 | CASSRQQGSTNEKLFF
. | 13 | TRBD1 | TRBV7-9 | CASSQQGGTEAFF
once | 13 | . | TRBV12-3/TRBV12-4 | CASSLKGDTEAFF
. | 15 | . | TRBV6-5 | CASTPRRRDNQPQHF
. | 14 | . | TRBV5-1 | CASSLNRDGTEQFF
. | 11 | . | TRBV12-3/TRBV12-4 | CASSRDTRYTF
. | 14 | TRBD1 | TRBV3-1/TRBV3-2 | CASSREQGPNEQYF
. | 16 | . | TRBV3-1/TRBV3-2 | CASSQGTGISGNTIYF
. | 15 | TRBD1 | TRBV24-1 | CATSARDSWQETQYF
once | 15 | . | TRBV6-4 | CASSDFPPGRDGYTF
. | 16 | TRBD1 | TRBV7-9 | CASSGPGQGANTEAFF
. | 14 | . | TRBV27 | CASSQTGLFSPLHF
. | 14 | . | TRBV27 | CASSASIPNTEAFF
. | 15 | . | TRBV5-6 | CASSLGLRENTEAFF
. | 15 | . | TRBV9 | CASTPGDNSNQPQHF
. | 14 | TRBD1 | TRBV5-1 | CASSLETGWDEQYF